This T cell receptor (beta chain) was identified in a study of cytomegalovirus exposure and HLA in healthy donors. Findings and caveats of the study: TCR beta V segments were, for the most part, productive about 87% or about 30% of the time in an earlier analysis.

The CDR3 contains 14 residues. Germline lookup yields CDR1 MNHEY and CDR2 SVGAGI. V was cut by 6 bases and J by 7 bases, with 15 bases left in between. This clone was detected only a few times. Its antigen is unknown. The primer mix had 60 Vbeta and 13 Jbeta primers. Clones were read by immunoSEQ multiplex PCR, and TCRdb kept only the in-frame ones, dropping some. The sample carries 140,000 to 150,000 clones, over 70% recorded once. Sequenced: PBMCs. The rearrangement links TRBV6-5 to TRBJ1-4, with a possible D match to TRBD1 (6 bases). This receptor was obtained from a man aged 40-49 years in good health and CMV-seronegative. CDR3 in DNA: TGTGCCAGCAGGAGACAGGCCGCCTCTGAAAAACTGTTTTTT. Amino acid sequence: CASRRQAASEKLFF.